The T cell receptor beta chain described here comes from a study of blood T cell repertoires in COVID-19 (TCRdb year 2020). At the level of the whole study: Samples from collaborators originated in the United States, Italy and Spain and spanned both the acute and convalescent phases of COVID-19. Samples were obtained from the ongoing ImmuneRACE study (first 160 participants) and from over 1,000 subjects provided by 6 global collaborators. Where HLA class I and class II types were available, the types were taken from metadata supplied by the sample provider, not from assay-based typing. Deeply sampled blood TCRbeta repertoires from subjects exposed to, actively infected with, or recovered from COVID-19 were included in the dataset. The repertoires were released in a freely available public database meant as a resource for research on the immune response to SARS-CoV-2. Nearly every sample came with metadata listing a de-identified subject ID, COVID-19 status, age in years and sex. The prospective study material was composed of cDNA or gDNA derived from T cells, B-cell-depleted T cells, or PBMCs.

Collaborating institutions collected whole blood in K2EDTA tubes following their own protocols. For TCRbeta analysis, collaborator samples were shipped as frozen whole blood, as isolated PBMCs, or as DNA extracted from either sample type. TCRbeta CDR3 regions were amplified from genomic DNA using the immunoSEQ Assay, a bias-controlled multiplex PCR. For the original study's pipeline: The number of nucleated cells in each sample was estimated from the amplification of reference gene primers within the assay. To quantify the absolute abundance of each unique TCRbeta CDR3 rearrangement, sequence reads were collapsed and filtered. For each sample, productive Simpson clonality was calculated by taking the square root of Simpson's diversity index across productive rearrangements. In TCRdb, the immuneACCESS table is reduced to in-frame sequences with V and J assigned. These tables do not hold every clone; where another copy was compared, an unresolved V gene accounts for under half, and the others remain unexplained. V and J calls and clone size come straight from that table; D and trimming were deduced from the DNA. The sample profile shows about 110,000 clones; around 86% of them were found once. The top ten clonotypes cover less than 45% of the sample.

This clone has only a few counts. The antigen it recognizes is unknown. One base away there is no much larger clone; base qualities are not given. Other DNA sequences in this sample translate to the same CDR3. The junction shows trimming of 3 bases on V and 1 base on J, plus 4 bases between the germline ends. Taken from the germline V gene, the CDR1 and CDR2 loops are SGHTA and FQGNSA. The CDR3 spans 13 residues, from the cysteine through the phenylalanine. Only the CDR3 DNA is retained, 39 bases long and in frame from the first base. Summary of the overall study and its limitations: The quantity of clinical and demographic metadata differed by source and by participant and was supplied without curation.

The TCR originated in a man of 80 years or more with acute or convalescent COVID-19. The sequencing sample was made of peripheral blood. The chain is made from TRBV7-2 and TRBJ2-1, with the D gene too uncertain to name. This receptor carries the CDR3 CASSLSSYNEQFF. The DNA is as follows: TGTGCCAGCAGCTTGTCATCCTACAATGAGCAGTTCTTC. Extended through the reference TRBV7-2 and TRBJ2-1 proteins, this CDR3 yields the full variable domain: GAGVSQSPSNKVTEKGKDVELRCDPISGHTALYWYRQSLGQGLEFLIYFQGNSAPDKSGLPSDRFSAERTGGSVSTLTIQRTQQEDSAVYLCASSLSSYNEQFFGPGTRLTVL.